The 20 T cell receptor delta chains given below trace back to one sample, sequenced in a study of γδ T cells in repeated Plasmodium falciparum infection. TCRdb reanalysed the multiplex PCR reads via CATT. The table has about 57,000 delta-chain clones, around 1.7% seen once. Flow sorting of PBMC yielded separate Vgamma9/Vdelta2+ and Vdelta2-negative gammadelta T cell populations for bulk repertoire analysis. Material: gamma-delta T cells from blood. The receptors stem from a pool of human donors (malaria-infected and uninfected, not separated).

This clone was seen ten or more times. The protein held in TCRdb is that of a much larger clone and does not match this DNA's translation at residue 3, likely because of a read error; the protein shown is translated from the DNA. J is TRDJ1 and V is TRDV2; 7 positions match TRDD3. TCRdb lists no J gene, so it was determined here by aligning the DNA to germline. CDR3 size: 17 residues. Germline CDR1 is GEAIGNYY and CDR2 is EKD. CDR3: CAYDNRLLGFNTDKLIF. DNA of the CDR3: TGTGCCTATGACAACCGCCTACTGGGGTTTAACACCGATAAACTCATCTTT.

This clone was counted between two and nine times. One base separates it from a far larger clone, so it is likely a read error. The sample holds other DNA sequences that translate to the same CDR3. The chain recombines TRDV1 with TRDJ1, with D perhaps assigned TRDD2 or TRDD3 (5 bases each). Germline-derived CDR1 and CDR2 are TSWWSYY and QGS. The CDR3 is made up of 23 amino acids. The CDR3 is CALGERLNQVVPSCFPSTDKLIF. The DNA of the CDR3 is TGTGCCCTTGGGGAACGCCTAAATCAAGTTGTTCCAAGTTGTTTCCCTTCGACCGATAAACTCATCTTT.

In its sample, this clone was seen many times. TCRdb's entry gives the protein of a much larger clone, which mismatches this DNA's translation at residue 16, likely from a read error; the protein reported here is translated from the DNA. The CDR3 spells CALGERTLGDYTDKLTF. In DNA, the CDR3 is TGTGCTCTTGGGGAAAGAACTTTGGGGGATTACACCGATAAACTCACCTTT. The chain combines TRDV1 with TRDJ1; 8 positions agree with TRDD3. Germline lookup yields CDR1 TSWWSYY and CDR2 QGS. The CDR3 sequence is 17 residues long.

This clone has more than one count but fewer than ten. Since a far larger clone is one base different, this is likely a read error. The same CDR3 can be traced to other DNA sequences in this sample. J is TRDJ1 and V is TRDV1, with TRDD3 matching 9 bases. The J gene comes from matching the DNA to germline here; TCRdb lacks it. The CDR3 has 23 amino acids. The germline gives CDR1 TSWWSYY, CDR2 QGS. J gave up 1 base and V 0 bases, and 24 bases lay outside the gene matches. The CDR3 here is CALGELDLLWGIVPPLSTDKLIF. In DNA, the CDR3 is TGTGCTCTTGGGGAACTCGACCTACTCTGGGGGATCGTACCTCCTTTGTCCACCGATAAACTCATCTTT.

In its sample, this clone was seen many times. The chain is built from TRDV1 and TRDJ1; 7 nucleotides match TRDD2. Trimming cost V 3 bases and J 0 bases; bases outside gene matches: 16. The CDR3 spans 19 residues. Germline CDR1 reads TSWWSYY; CDR2 reads QGS. The CDR3 is CALGDGLPPTLSYTDKLIF. The CDR3 DNA follows: TGTGCTCTTGGGGACGGCCTTCCTCCGACCCTCTCGTACACCGATAAACTCATCTTT.

In its sample, this clone ranks as medium-sized (0.01 to 0.1%). Other DNA sequences in this sample translate to the same CDR3. The rearrangement uses TRDV1 and TRDJ1, with a possible D match to TRDD2 (5 bases). The V end was cut by 2 bases, the J end by 2 bases, with 24 bases between. The CDR3 runs to 19 residues. Germline CDR1 TSWWSYY, CDR2 QGS. The CDR3 here is CALGESGPPVVLQTDKLIF. In DNA form, the CDR3 reads TGTGCTCTTGGGGAATCGGGGCCCCCGGTCGTCCTTCAAACCGATAAACTCATCTTT.

This clone came up many times. The amino acid sequence in TCRdb belongs to a much larger clone and departs from this DNA's translation at residue 6, likely a sequencing read error; the sequence shown is translated from the DNA. The gene calls are TRDV1 and TRDJ1; 13 nucleotides align to TRDD3. Germline loops: CDR1 TSWWSYY, CDR2 QGS. With V trimmed by 3 bases and J by 8 bases, 6 bases remained unmatched. This CDR3 has 15 residues. As DNA, the CDR3 is TGTGCTCTTGGGGACTACACTGGGGGATACGAGAAACTCATCTTT. It is translated as CALGDYTGGYEKLIF.

This clone turned up a few times. TCRdb shows a much larger clone's protein in place of this DNA's translation, and the two differ at residue 10, likely through a read error; the protein shown is translated from the DNA. The J gene is TRDJ1, the V gene TRDV1; D assignment may be TRDD2 or TRDD3 (5 bases each). The CDR3 consists of 21 residues. Trimming pared 4 bases from V and 0 bases from J, leaving 30 bases between. Germline V gives CDR1 TSWWSYY, CDR2 QGS. The CDR3 loop is CALGAPGNLLYMGVYTDKLIF. CDR3 coding DNA: TGTGCTCTTGGGGCCCCGGGGAACCTTCTGTATATGGGAGTGTACACCGATAAACTCATCTTT.

This clone was found a few times. It is likely a read error: a sequence one base away is far more abundant. Other DNA sequences from this sample encode an identical CDR3 as well. V and J are TRDV3 and TRDJ1; 7 bases line up with TRDD2. CDR1 and CDR2 from the germline V gene are TVYSNPD and GDNSRS (reference sequence). V shed 1 base and J 4 bases; nucleotides not matched to a gene: 21. This CDR3 comprises 18 residues. The DNA for the CDR3 is TGTGCCTTTACGGCCTTCCTCTACATATACGGGGGCCGCGATAAACTCATCTTT. Protein: CAFTAFLYIYGGRDKLIF.

In its sample, this clone ranks as medium-sized. The sample contains more than one DNA sequence encoding this CDR3. The chain employs TRDV1 and TRDJ1, with 8 bases that match TRDD3. Germline trimming cut 5 bases from V and 9 bases from J; bases unmatched to any gene: 20. CDR1 TSWWSYY and CDR2 QGS come from the germline V gene. This CDR3 has 17 residues. The CDR3 here is CALGNHSCYWGVRQLIF. For the CDR3, the DNA is TGTGCTCTTGGGAATCATTCTTGTTACTGGGGGGTACGGCAACTCATCTTT.

By share, this clone ranks as medium-sized. This sample includes further DNA sequences coding for the same CDR3. CDR3 amino acids: CALGKNPGDKMGRTDKLIF. The CDR3 DNA reads TGTGCTCTTGGGAAAAATCCGGGGGATAAAATGGGAAGAACCGATAAACTCATCTTT. V is TRDV1 and J is TRDJ1, with TRDD3 matching 8 bases. CDR3 length equals 19 residues. The germline V gene encodes CDR1 TSWWSYY and CDR2 QGS. V was clipped by 5 bases and J by 2 bases; unmatched bases: 19.

This clone was seen many times. A far more abundant clone sits one base away, making this likely a read error. This specimen includes other DNA sequences encoding the same CDR3. DNA for the CDR3: TGTGCTCTTGGGGAGGTGGTGACGTCCTGGGGATATTGGGAAAGCGTCACCGATAAACTCATCTTT. Its translation: CALGEVVTSWGYWESVTDKLIF. The V and J genes are TRDV1 and TRDJ1; 7 positions match TRDD3. The CDR3 is 22 amino acids. From germline, CDR1 is TSWWSYY and CDR2 QGS. V lost 3 bases and J lost 1; bases outside the gene matches: 26.

Concerning this clone: TCRdb's listed protein matches a much larger clone and diverges from this DNA's translation at residue 17, likely through a read error; the protein shown comes from the DNA. The J gene went uncalled, whereas the V gene is TRDV2; the table's TRDD3 call for D was not verified on the DNA. Germline assignment: CDR1 GEAIGNYY and CDR2 EKD. The CDR3 runs 19 residues. The CDR3 sequence: CACDVLGDTSSWDTRQVFF. CDR3 bases: TGTGCCTGTGACGTACTGGGGGATACGAGCTCCTGGGACACCCGACAGGTGTTTTTC.

The sample holds many counts of this clone. A read error is likely here: a far larger clone is one base away. This CDR3 is also generated by other DNA sequences in the sample. The chain recombines TRDV1 with TRDJ1; TRDD3 aligns across 8 bases. Germline lookup yields CDR1 TSWWSYY and CDR2 QGS. The CDR3 is 22 residues long. The CDR3 protein is CALGEPNTARILGVLLPDKLIF. CDR3 in DNA: TGTGCTCTTGGGGAGCCCAATACAGCTCGGATACTGGGGGTCCTCCTGCCCGATAAGCTCATCTTT.

With regard to this clone: TCRdb's entry gives the protein of a much larger clone, which mismatches this DNA's translation at residue 17, likely from a read error; the protein reported here is translated from the DNA. V gene TRDV3 combines with J gene TRDJ1; TRDD3 matches at 13 bases. The J gene, not given by TCRdb, was assigned here from a germline match of the nucleotide sequence. CDR1 TVYSNPD and CDR2 GDNSRS come from the germline V gene (reference sequence). The CDR3 consists of 20 residues. CDR3 sequence reads: CACRGYRPYWGIRVRDRLIF. The CDR3 DNA reads TGTGCCTGTCGGGGGTACCGACCGTACTGGGGGATACGGGTGCGAGATAGACTCATCTTT.

This clone was seen at least ten times. The protein TCRdb gives is from a much larger clone and does not agree with this DNA's translation at residue 15, likely a read error; the protein shown here comes from the DNA. The chain joins TRDV1 to TRDJ1; tentatively, D is TRDD3 (6 bases). Since TCRdb gives no J gene, matching the DNA to germline was used here to assign it. The V end was cut by 2 bases, the J end by 3 bases, with 28 bases between. The CDR3 length is 20 residues. Germline V gene lookup returns CDR1 TSWWSYY and CDR2 QGS. CDR3 nucleotides: TGTGCTCTTGGGGAAATTAAAGGATACCACAGGGGACCCTACGCCGATAAACTCATCTTT. It is translated as CALGEIKGYHRGPYADKLIF.

This clone showed up many times. The chain links TRDV2 to TRDJ3, with TRDD3 identical over 7 bases. Germline assignment: CDR1 GEAIGNYY and CDR2 EKD. The ends lost 0 bases at V and 1 base at J; junction bases unmatched: 14. The CDR3 sequence is 21 residues long. In DNA form, the CDR3 reads TGTGCCTGTGACACCCTATCTGGGGGCCCCGCGGGGTCCTGGGACACCCGACAGATGTTTTTC. This translates into CACDTLSGGPAGSWDTRQMFF.

Ten or more counts support this clone. Translating this DNA gives a protein that differs at residue 6 from the TCRdb one, which belongs to a much larger clone; a read error is likely, and the protein shown is this translation. The chain employs TRDV1 and TRDJ2, with 9 positions matching TRDD3. The CDR3 runs 24 residues. Germline V gene sequence: CDR1 TSWWSYY, CDR2 QGS. V lost 1 base and J lost 2; bases outside the gene matches: 26. In nucleotides, the CDR3 is TGTGCTCTTGGGGAACCTCCTCATGAACTTACCAACCGGGGGATACAAAAGTTGACAGCACAACTCTTCTTT. Translated: CALGEPPHELTNRGIQKLTAQLFF.

With regard to this clone: Only one base separates this from a far larger clonotype, so it likely reflects a read error. This specimen includes other DNA sequences encoding the same CDR3. The chain employs TRDV1 and TRDJ2; 11 bases align to TRDD3. TCRdb supplies no J gene; here it was assigned by aligning the nucleotide sequence to germline. The trim removed 3 bases at V and 2 bases at J, leaving 20 bases unmatched. The germline V gene encodes CDR1 TSWWSYY and CDR2 QGS. The CDR3 is 22 residues long. The CDR3 here is CALGDVVLHPLGDTSLTAQLFF. CDR3 coding DNA: TGTGCTCTTGGGGACGTCGTCCTACATCCGCTGGGGGATACCAGCTTGACAGCACAACTCTTCTTT.

A word on this clone: It differs at one base from a far larger clone, so likely a read error. Different DNA sequences within this sample yield the same CDR3. The V and J genes are TRDV1 and TRDJ1, with 11 bases lining up with TRDD3. TCRdb gives no J gene; it was assigned here by matching the DNA to germline. The germline V gene encodes CDR1 TSWWSYY and CDR2 QGS. The CDR3 consists of 21 residues. Germline trimming cut 1 base from V and 4 bases from J; bases unmatched to any gene: 20. CDR3 sequence: CALGEPKRPYWGISGSDKLIF. For the CDR3, the DNA is TGTGCTCTTGGGGAACCCAAGCGCCCGTACTGGGGGATATCGGGGAGCGATAAACTCATCTTT.